The T cell receptor beta chain described here comes from a study of blood T cells in healthy people across ages. Findings and caveats of the study: The fall in TCR beta diversity per million T cells was roughly linear with age.

Points on this clonotype: No antigen is known for it.

It was with a sample-barcoded 5' primer and a J-beta primer mix that a second PCR of about 6 to 12 cycles was run. TCRdb reprocessed the 5' RACE reads via MiXCR and lists one record per CDR3 protein. The table records roughly 2 million distinct CDR3 sequences, around 50% of them present only once. For every donor, a draw yielded about 10 milliliters of peripheral blood. Researchers isolated at least 7 million PBMCs per sample. Extraction of total RNA produced a minimum of 5.5 micrograms from each sample. V was clipped by 5 bases and J by 1 base, with 11 bases between them. Germline CDR1 and CDR2: MNHEY and SVGAGI. The CDR3 runs to 14 residues.

This receptor was obtained from a woman between 40 and 50 years old in good health. The sequencing input was blood. The chain employs TRBV6-5 and TRBJ1-1, with D possibly matching TRBD1 (5 bases). CDR3 nucleotides: TGTGCCAGCAGTACCTTTAGGGGGAACACTGAAGCTTTCTTT. It codes for CASSTFRGNTEAFF.